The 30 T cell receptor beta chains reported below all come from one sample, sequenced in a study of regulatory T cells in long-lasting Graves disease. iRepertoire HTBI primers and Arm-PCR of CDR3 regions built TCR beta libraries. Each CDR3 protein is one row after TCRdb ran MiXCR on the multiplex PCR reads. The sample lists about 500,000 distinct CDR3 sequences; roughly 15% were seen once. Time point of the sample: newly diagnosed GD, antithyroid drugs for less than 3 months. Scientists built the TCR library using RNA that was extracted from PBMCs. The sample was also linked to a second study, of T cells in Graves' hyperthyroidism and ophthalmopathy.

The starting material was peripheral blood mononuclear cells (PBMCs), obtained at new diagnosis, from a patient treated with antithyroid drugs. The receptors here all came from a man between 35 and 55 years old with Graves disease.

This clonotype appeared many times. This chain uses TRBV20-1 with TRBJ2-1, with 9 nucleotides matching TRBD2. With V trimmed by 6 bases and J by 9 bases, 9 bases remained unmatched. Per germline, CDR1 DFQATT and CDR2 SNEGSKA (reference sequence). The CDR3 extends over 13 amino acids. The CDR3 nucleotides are TGCAGTGCGGCGGCTAGCGGGACTGGTGAGCAGTTCTTC. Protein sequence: CSAAASGTGEQFF.

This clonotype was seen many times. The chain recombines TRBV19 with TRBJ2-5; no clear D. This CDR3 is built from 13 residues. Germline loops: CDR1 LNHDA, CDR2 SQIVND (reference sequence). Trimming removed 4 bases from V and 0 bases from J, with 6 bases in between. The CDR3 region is CASSNLDQETQYF. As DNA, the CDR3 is TGTGCCAGTAGTAACCTTGACCAAGAGACCCAGTACTTC.

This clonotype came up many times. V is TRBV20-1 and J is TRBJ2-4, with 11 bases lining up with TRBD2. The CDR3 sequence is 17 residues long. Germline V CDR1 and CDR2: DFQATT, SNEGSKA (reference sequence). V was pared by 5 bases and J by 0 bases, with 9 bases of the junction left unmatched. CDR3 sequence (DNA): TGCAGTGCTCCCGGGACTAGCGGTTTAATAGCCAAAAACATTCAGTACTTC. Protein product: CSAPGTSGLIAKNIQYF.

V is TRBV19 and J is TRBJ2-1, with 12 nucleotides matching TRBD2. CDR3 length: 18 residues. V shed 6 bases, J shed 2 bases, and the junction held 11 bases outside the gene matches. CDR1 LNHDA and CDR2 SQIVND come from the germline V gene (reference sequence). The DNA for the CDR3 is TGTGCCAGTAGGCCCCTGACTAGCGGGAGTTTAGCCTACAATGAGCAGTTCTTC. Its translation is CASRPLTSGSLAYNEQFF.

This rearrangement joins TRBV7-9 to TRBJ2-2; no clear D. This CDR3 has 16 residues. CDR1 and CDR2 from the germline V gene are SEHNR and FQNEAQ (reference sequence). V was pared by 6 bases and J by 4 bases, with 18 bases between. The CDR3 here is CASSPIRADTTGELFF. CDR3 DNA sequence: TGTGCCAGCAGTCCAATCCGGGCCGATACCACCGGGGAGCTGTTTTTT. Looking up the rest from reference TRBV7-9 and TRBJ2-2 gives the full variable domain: DTGVSQNPRHKITKRGQNVTFRCDPISEHNRLYWYRQTLGQGPEFLTYFQNEAQLEKSRLLSDRFSAERPKGSFSTLEIQRTEQGDSAMYLCASSPIRADTTGELFFGEGSRLTVL.

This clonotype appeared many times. The CDR3 DNA is TGTGCCAGCAGTGTACAGGGGGCGCCCACAGATACGCAGTATTTT. It yields the protein CASSVQGAPTDTQYF. The genes are TRBV12-3 or TRBV12-4 and TRBJ2-3, with 9 bases aligning to TRBD1. The junction had 5 bases not matched to a gene; V was cut back by 5 bases and J by 2 bases. The CDR3 spans 15 residues.

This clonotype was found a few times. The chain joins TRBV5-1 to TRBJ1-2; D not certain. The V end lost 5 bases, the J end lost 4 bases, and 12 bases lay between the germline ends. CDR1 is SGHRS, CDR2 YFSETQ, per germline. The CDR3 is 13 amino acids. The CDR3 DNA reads TGCGCCAGCAGGGAGTCTGAGTTCTATGGCTACACCTTC. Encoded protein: CASRESEFYGYTF.

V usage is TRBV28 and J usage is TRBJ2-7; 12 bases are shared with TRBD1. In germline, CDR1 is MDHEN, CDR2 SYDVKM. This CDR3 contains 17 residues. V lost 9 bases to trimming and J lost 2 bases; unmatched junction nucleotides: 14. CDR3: CASGPGTGGSRAYEQYF. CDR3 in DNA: TGTGCCAGTGGGCCCGGGACAGGGGGCTCCAGGGCCTACGAGCAGTACTTC.

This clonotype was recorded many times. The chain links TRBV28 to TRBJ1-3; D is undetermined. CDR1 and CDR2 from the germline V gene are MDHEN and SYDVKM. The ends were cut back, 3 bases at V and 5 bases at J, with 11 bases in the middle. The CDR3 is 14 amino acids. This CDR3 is CASSFGQSRNTIYF. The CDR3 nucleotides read TGTGCCAGCAGTTTTGGGCAATCGAGAAACACCATATATTTT.

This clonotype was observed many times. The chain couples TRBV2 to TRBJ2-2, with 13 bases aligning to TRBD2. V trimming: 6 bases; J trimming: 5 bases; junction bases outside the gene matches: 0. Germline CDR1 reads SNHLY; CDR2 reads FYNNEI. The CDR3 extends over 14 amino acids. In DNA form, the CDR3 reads TGTGCCAGCAGGGGACTAGCGGGAACCGGGGAGCTGTTTTTT. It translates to CASRGLAGTGELFF. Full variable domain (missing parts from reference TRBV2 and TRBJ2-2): EPEVTQTPSHQVTQMGQEVILRCVPISNHLYFYWYRQILGQKVEFLVSFYNNEISEKSEIFDDQFSVERPDGSNFTLKIRSTKLEDSAMYFCASRGLAGTGELFFGEGSRLTVL.

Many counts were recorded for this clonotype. CDR3 nucleotides: TGTGCCAGCAGCCAACCGGGGGGGGGCGAGCAGTACTTC. The encoded protein is CASSQPGGGEQYF. The chain combines TRBV3-1 with TRBJ2-7; TRBD2 matches 8 bases. This CDR3 is 13 amino acids long. Trimming took 2 bases from V and 6 from J; bases not matched to a gene: 3. Germline CDR1 is LGHDT and CDR2 is YNNKEL (reference sequence).

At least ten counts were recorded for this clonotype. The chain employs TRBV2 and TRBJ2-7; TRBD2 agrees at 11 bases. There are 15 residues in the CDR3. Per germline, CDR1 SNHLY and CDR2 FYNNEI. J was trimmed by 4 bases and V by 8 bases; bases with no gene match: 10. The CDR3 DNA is TGTGCCAGCGAAATTAGCGGGAGGGCCGGGTACGAGCAGTACTTC. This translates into CASEISGRAGYEQYF.

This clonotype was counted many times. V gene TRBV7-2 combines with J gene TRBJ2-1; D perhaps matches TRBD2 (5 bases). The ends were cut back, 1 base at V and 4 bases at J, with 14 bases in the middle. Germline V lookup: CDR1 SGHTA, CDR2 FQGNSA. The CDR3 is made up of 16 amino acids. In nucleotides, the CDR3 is TGTGCCAGCAGCTTAGTATCTGTGAGGGTTTACAATGAGCAGTTCTTC. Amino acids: CASSLVSVRVYNEQFF.

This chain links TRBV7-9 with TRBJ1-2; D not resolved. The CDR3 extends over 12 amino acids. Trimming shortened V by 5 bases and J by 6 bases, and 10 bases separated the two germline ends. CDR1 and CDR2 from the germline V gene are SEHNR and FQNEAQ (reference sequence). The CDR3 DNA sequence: TGTGCCAGCAGCCGGGATTGGGATGGCTACACCTTC. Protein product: CASSRDWDGYTF.

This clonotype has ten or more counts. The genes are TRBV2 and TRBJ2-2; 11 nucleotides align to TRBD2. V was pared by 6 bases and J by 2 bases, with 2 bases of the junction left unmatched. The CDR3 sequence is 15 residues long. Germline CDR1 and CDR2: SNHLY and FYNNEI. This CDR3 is CASRGTSGNTGELFF. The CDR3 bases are TGTGCCAGCAGAGGGACTAGCGGAAACACCGGGGAGCTGTTTTTT.

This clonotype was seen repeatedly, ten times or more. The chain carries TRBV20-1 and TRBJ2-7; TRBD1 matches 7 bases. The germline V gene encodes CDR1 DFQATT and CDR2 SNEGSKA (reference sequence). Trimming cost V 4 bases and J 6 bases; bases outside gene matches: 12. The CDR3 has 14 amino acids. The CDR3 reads CSAKSPGGTLEQYF. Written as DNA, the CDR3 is TGCAGTGCTAAATCGCCAGGGGGTACGCTCGAGCAGTACTTC.

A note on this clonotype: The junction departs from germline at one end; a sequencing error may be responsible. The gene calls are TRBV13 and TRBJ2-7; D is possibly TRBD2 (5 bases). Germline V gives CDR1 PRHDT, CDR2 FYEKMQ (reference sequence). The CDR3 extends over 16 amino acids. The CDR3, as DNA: TGTACCAGCAGCTTAGGTGATCGGGGTTACACCTACGAGCAGTACTTC. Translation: CTSSLGDRGYTYEQYF.

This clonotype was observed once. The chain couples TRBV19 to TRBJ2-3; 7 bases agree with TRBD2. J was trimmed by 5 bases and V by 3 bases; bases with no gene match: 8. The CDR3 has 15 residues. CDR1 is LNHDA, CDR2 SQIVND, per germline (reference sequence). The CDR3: CASSISSGKGDTQYF. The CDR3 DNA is TGTGCCAGTAGTATCTCAAGCGGGAAGGGAGATACGCAGTATTTT. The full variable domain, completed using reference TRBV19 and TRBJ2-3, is DGGITQSPKYLFRKEGQNVTLSCEQNLNHDAMYWYRQDPGQGLRLIYYSQIVNDFQKGDIAEGYSVSREKKESFPLTVTSAQKNPTAFYLCASSISSGKGDTQYFGPGTRLTVL.

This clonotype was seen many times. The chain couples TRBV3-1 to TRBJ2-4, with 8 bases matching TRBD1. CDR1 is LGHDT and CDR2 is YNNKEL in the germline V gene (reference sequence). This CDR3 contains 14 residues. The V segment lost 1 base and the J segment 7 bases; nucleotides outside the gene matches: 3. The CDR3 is CASSQGQGLNIQYF. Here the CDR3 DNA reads TGTGCCAGCAGCCAAGGACAGGGGTTGAACATTCAGTACTTC.

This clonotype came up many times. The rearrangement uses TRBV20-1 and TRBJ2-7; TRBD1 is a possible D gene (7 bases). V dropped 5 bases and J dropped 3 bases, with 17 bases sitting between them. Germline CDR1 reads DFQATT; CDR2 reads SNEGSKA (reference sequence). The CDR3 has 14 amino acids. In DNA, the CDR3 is TGCAGTGCTTTGTGGGGGGCAGGGGGCTACGAGCAGTACTTC. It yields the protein CSALWGAGGYEQYF.

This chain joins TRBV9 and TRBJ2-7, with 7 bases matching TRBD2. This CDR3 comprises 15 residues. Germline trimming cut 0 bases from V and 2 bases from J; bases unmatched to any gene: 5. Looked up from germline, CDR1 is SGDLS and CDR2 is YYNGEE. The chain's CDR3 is CASSVGGSLPYEQYF. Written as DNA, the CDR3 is TGTGCCAGCAGCGTAGGCGGGAGCCTCCCCTACGAGCAGTACTTC.

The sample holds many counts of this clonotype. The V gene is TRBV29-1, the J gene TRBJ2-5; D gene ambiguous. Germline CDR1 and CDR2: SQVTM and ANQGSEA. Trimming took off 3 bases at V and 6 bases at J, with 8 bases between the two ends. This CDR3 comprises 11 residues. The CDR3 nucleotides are TGCAGCGTTGACGATTCGCAGACCCAGTACTTC. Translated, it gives CSVDDSQTQYF.

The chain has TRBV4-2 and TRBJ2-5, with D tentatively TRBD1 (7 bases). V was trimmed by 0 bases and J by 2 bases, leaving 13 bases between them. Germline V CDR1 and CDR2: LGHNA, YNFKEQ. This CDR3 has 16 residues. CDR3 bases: TGTGCCAGCAGCCAAGATGGCAGGGGGAGGCAAGAGACCCAGTACTTC. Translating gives CASSQDGRGRQETQYF.

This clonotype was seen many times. CDR3 region: CASSLGLAGRGEQYF. The CDR3 DNA reads as TGTGCCAGCAGCTTGGGACTAGCGGGAAGAGGCGAGCAGTACTTC. The gene calls are TRBV5-6 and TRBJ2-7, with 11 bases matching TRBD2. This CDR3 has 15 residues. Germline trimming cut 0 bases from V and 6 bases from J; bases unmatched to any gene: 5. The germline CDR1 and CDR2 sequences are SGHDT and YYEEEE.

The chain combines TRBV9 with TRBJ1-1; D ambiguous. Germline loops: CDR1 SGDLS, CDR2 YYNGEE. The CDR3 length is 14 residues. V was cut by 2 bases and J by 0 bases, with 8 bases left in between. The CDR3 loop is CASSVGRMNTEAFF. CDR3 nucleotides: TGTGCCAGCAGCGTGGGGAGAATGAACACTGAAGCTTTCTTT.

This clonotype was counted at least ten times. This chain's CDR3 is CAISESEGLAGPDTQYF. In DNA form, the CDR3 reads TGTGCCATCAGTGAGTCGGAGGGGCTAGCGGGGCCCGATACGCAGTATTTT. V gene TRBV10-3 combines with J gene TRBJ2-3; 9 bases map to TRBD2. The CDR3 is 17 residues long. Germline CDR1 and CDR2: ENHRY and SYGVKD. J gave up 6 bases and V 0 bases, and 10 bases lay outside the gene matches.

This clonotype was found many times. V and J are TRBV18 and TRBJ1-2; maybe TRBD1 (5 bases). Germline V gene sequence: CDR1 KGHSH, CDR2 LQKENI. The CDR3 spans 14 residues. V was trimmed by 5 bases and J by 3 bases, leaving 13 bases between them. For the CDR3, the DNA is TGTGCCAGCTCATCCCCCGACAGATACTATGGCTACACCTTC. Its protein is CASSSPDRYYGYTF.

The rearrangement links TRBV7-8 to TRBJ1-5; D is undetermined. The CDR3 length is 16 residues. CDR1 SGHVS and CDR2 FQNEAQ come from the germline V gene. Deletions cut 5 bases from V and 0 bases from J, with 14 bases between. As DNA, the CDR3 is TGTGCCAGCAGCGGACCCGGACCCTATAGCAATCAGCCCCAGCATTTT. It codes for CASSGPGPYSNQPQHF.

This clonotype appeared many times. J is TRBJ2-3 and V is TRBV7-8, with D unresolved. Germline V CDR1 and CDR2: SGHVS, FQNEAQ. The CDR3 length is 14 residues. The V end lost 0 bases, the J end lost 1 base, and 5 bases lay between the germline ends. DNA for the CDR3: TGTGCCAGCAGCTTAGCGCCGGGCACAGATACGCAGTATTTT. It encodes CASSLAPGTDTQYF.

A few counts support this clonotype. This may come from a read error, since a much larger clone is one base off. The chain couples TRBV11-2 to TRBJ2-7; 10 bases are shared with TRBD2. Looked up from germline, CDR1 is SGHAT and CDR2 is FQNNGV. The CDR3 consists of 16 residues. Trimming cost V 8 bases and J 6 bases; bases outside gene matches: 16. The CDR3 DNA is TGTGCCAGCTTCGGACAGGGAGAAGCGGGAGGGCCCGAGCAGTACTTC. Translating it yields CASFGQGEAGGPEQYF. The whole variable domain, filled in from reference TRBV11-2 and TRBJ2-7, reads EAGVAQSPRYKIIEKRQSVAFWCNPISGHATLYWYQQILGQGPKLLIQFQNNGVVDDSQLPKDRFSAERLKGVDSTLKIQPAKLEDSAVYLCASFGQGEAGGPEQYFGPGTRLTVT.